This T cell receptor (beta chain) appears in the sequencing data of a study of Graves' ophthalmopathy and Graves' hyperthyroidism. This clonotype was recorded at least ten times. Its cognate antigen is unknown. Participants with hyperthyroidism, aged 18 to 65, were newly diagnosed with under 2 months' duration. Other autoimmune diseases, uncontrolled infections, pregnancy and lactation each led to patient exclusion. Orbital computed tomography, thyroid ultrasound, TRAb, serum thyroxine and clinical symptoms formed the basis of diagnosis. Amplification of TCR beta CDR3 regions used RNA transcripts. First-round RT-PCR used HTBI primers; second-round multiplex PCR followed. Using its own MiXCR run on the multiplex PCR reads, TCRdb lists one record per CDR3 protein. The sample has about 380,000 distinct CDR3 sequences, roughly 15% seen once. Germline-derived CDR1 and CDR2 are SNHLY and FYNNEI. V gave up 4 bases and J gave up 0 bases, with 6 bases separating them. This CDR3 region has 13 residues.

Findings and caveats of the study: Most expanded clonotypes in thyroid above 0.001 frequency also showed up in blood.

Material: peripheral blood. The clonotype comes from a woman aged 18-35 years with stable Graves' hyperthyroidism. The chain joins TRBV2 to TRBJ2-5; no reliable D call. The CDR3 loop is CASSVDYQETQYF. CDR3 DNA: TGTGCCAGCAGTGTTGACTACCAAGAGACCCAGTACTTC.